This entry concerns a single T cell receptor beta chain. Its cognate antigen is unknown. Primers included in the PCR were 60 Vbeta and 13 Jbeta primers. The repertoire was sequenced with immunoSEQ multiplex PCR; TCRdb's copy has only in-frame clones and lacks some. Of 68,000 or so clones in the sample, 80% are singletons; the top ten hold around 4.2%. These data belong to a study of cytomegalovirus exposure and HLA in healthy donors. Study-level findings and limits: 150 to 200 TCR beta chains were listed as cytomegalovirus-associated.

Sequenced sample: PBMCs. This TCR was recovered from a woman under 40 in good health and CMV-seronegative.

The CDR3 DNA is TGTGCCAGCAGCTTCGGCGGGGGAACCTACGAGCAGTACTTC. This codes for CASSFGGGTYEQYF. The rearrangement links TRBV11-2 to TRBJ2-7, with 7 nucleotides matching TRBD2. The CDR3 is made up of 14 amino acids. Losses at the gene ends were 3 bases for V and 2 bases for J; bases not matched to a gene: 4. The V gene's germline CDR1 is SGHAT and CDR2 FQNNGV.